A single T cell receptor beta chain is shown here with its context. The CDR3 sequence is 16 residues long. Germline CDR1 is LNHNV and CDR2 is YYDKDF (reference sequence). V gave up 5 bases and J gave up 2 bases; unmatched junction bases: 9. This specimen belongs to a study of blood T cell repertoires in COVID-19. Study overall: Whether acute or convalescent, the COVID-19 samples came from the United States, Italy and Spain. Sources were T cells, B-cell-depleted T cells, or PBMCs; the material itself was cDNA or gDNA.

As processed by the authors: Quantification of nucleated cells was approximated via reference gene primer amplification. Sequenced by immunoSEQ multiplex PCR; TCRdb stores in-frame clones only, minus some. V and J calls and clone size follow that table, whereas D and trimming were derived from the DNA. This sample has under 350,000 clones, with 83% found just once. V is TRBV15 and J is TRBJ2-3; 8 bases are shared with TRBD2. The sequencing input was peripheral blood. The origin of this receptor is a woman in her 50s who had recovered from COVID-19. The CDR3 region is CATSGPRGGFTDTQYF. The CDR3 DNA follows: TGTGCCACCAGCGGCCCCCGGGGGGGATTCACAGATACGCAGTATTTT.